This T cell receptor (beta chain) was profiled in a study of blood T cell repertoires in COVID-19. Study background: Acute and convalescent COVID-19 specimens originated in the United States, Italy and Spain. Sample material is recorded as cDNA or gDNA derived from T cells, B-cell-depleted T cells, or PBMCs.

Profiled with immunoSEQ multiplex PCR; TCRdb holds only in-frame clones, not every one. This table holds 150,000 to 200,000 clones, under 90% found once. The J segment lost 14 bases and the V segment lost 4 bases, leaving 12 bases of the junction unmatched. Germline-derived CDR1 and CDR2 are LGHDT and YNNKEL (reference sequence). The length of the CDR3 is 13 residues. Seattle patient enrollment occurred during active infection, with longitudinal follow-up thereafter. The J gene is TRBJ2-3, the V gene TRBV3-1 (or the pseudogene TRBV3-2), with TRBD2 identical over 7 bases. The sample comprised peripheral blood. The sequence came from a person aged 65 to 79 with COVID-19, enrolled during active disease. Here the CDR3 DNA reads TGTGCCAGCAGCCCTCGGACTAGTGGTCAAGCGTATTTT. This gives the protein CASSPRTSGQAYF.